Below, one T cell receptor (beta chain) is given with its context. Its target is not known. The data were obtained in a study of T cell repertoires in cytomegalovirus infection. For the study at large: Both CMV infection and a matching HLA type were indicated by public TCR beta signatures. Points from the study as a whole: Dominant in the ex vivo response were TCR beta clonotypes restricted by HLA-C and specific for CMV. People with CMV and the relevant HLA were identified by cumulative public TCR beta family frequency.

Via MiXCR, TCRdb re-called the reads, giving one row per CDR3 protein. This table has 250,000 to 300,000 distinct CDR3 sequences, roughly 25% appearing once. The CDR3 runs to 16 residues. V shed 4 bases, J shed 6 bases, and the junction held 11 bases outside the gene matches. The germline gives CDR1 SGHNT, CDR2 YENEEA. V and J are TRBV11-3 and TRBJ2-1, with 8 bases aligning to TRBD2. The sequence was collected from a human donor in good health (CMV status not recorded). Some clones in this sample may be carry-over from other donors' samples. What was sequenced was PBMCs. The CDR3 loop reads CASSYEGGLGFNEQFF. CDR3 bases: TGTGCCAGCAGCTACGAGGGGGGACTAGGATTCAATGAGCAGTTCTTC. Combining the CDR3 with reference TRBV11-3 and TRBJ2-1 gives the whole variable domain EAGVVQSPRYKIIEKKQPVAFWCNPISGHNTLYWYLQNLGQGPELLIRYENEEAVDDSQLPKDRFSAERLKGVDSTLKIQPAELGDSAVYLCASSYEGGLGFNEQFFGPGTRLTVL.